The rows below give T cell receptor beta chains drawn from one sample of a study of cytomegalovirus exposure and HLA in healthy donors. Assay used: immunoSEQ multiplex PCR; TCRdb lists only in-frame clones, some missing. The sample includes 100,000 or so clones, around four fifths of them seen just once. The specimen sequenced was PBMCs. The receptors stem from a woman between 40 and 55 years old in good health and CMV-seropositive. Both conserved end residues are part of each CDR3. A D gene is named only where the DNA matches it firmly. Part of the rows lack a size; the others show once, few, many or a class for expanded clones.

d_call,v_call,j_call,clone_size,cdr3_aa,cdr3_nt
TRBD1,TRBV11-2,TRBJ2-7,-,CASSSPTLWGQRNYEQYF,TGTGCCAGCAGCTCCCCTACTCTCTGGGGACAGCGTAACTACGAGCAGTACTTC
-,TRBV19,TRBJ2-1,-,CASSMGPFWGRINEQFF,TGTGCCAGTAGTATGGGGCCCTTCTGGGGGAGGATCAATGAGCAGTTCTTC
-,TRBV21-1,TRBJ2-2,-,CASSNGLAGVNTGELFF,TGTGCCAGCAGCAATGGACTAGCGGGGGTCAACACCGGGGAGCTGTTTTTT
TRBD1,TRBV2,TRBJ2-7,few,CASSEPYRDREGEQYF,TGTGCCAGCAGTGAACCATACCGGGACAGGGAGGGCGAGCAGTACTTC
TRBD1,TRBV27,TRBJ2-7,-,CASSLSQGASDEQYF,TGTGCCAGCAGTTTAAGTCAGGGGGCCTCCGACGAGCAGTACTTC
TRBD1,TRBV2,TRBJ2-7,-,CASRRQGAGGFYEQYF,TGTGCCAGCAGGAGACAGGGGGCGGGAGGTTTCTACGAGCAGTACTTC
TRBD2,TRBV6-6,TRBJ2-1,-,CATGLAVHNEQFF,TGTGCCACTGGACTAGCGGTACACAATGAGCAGTTCTTC
TRBD2,TRBV5-1,TRBJ2-2,-,CASAREAGGFRNTGELFF,TGCGCCAGCGCCCGGGAAGCGGGAGGTTTTCGAAACACCGGGGAGCTGTTTTTT
TRBD2,TRBV4-2,TRBJ2-5,-,CASSLTSGGAEETQYF,TGTGCCAGCAGCCTGACTAGCGGGGGGGCAGAAGAGACCCAGTACTTC
-,TRBV7-8,TRBJ2-4,-,CASSRPGENIQYF,TGTGCCAGCAGCCGGCCCGGGGAAAACATTCAGTACTTC
TRBD1,TRBV5-5,TRBJ1-2,-,CASSQDRPYGYTF,TGTGCCAGCAGCCAGGACAGGCCCTATGGCTACACCTTC
-,TRBV2,TRBJ1-1,few,CASSEQGGNTEAFF,TGTGCCAGCAGTGAGCAGGGTGGGAACACTGAAGCTTTCTTT
-,TRBV27,TRBJ1-2,-,CASSLSARGGYTF,TGTGCCAGCAGTTTATCTGCCCGCGGCGGCTACACCTTC
TRBD1,TRBV5-6,TRBJ1-5,-,CASSLRGLGDQPQHF,TGTGCCAGCAGCTTGAGGGGGCTCGGGGATCAGCCCCAGCATTTT
TRBD2,TRBV5-4,TRBJ2-5,-,CASSLVIAGYQETQYF,TGTGCCAGCAGCTTGGTGATAGCGGGATACCAAGAGACCCAGTACTTC
-,TRBV9,TRBJ2-7,few,CASSVGRTVYEQYF,TGTGCCAGCAGCGTAGGGAGGACAGTCTACGAGCAGTACTTC
-,TRBV5-1,TRBJ2-3,-,CASSLGEQGLTQYF,TGCGCCAGCAGCTTGGGGGAACAGGGCCTAACGCAGTATTTT
-,TRBV7-8,TRBJ1-1,-,CASSLRTGEGTEAFF,TGTGCCAGCAGCTTGCGTACGGGGGAGGGGACTGAAGCTTTCTTT
TRBD2,TRBV7-8,TRBJ2-1,-,CASSWGSSGGNEQFF,TGTGCCAGCAGCTGGGGGTCTAGCGGGGGTAATGAGCAGTTCTTC
TRBD1,TRBV27,TRBJ2-1,-,CASRFGQGPNEQFF,TGTGCCAGCAGGTTCGGACAGGGTCCCAATGAGCAGTTCTTC
-,TRBV11-2,TRBJ2-7,-,CASSLNPTGYEQYF,TGTGCCAGCAGCTTAAACCCAACGGGCTACGAGCAGTACTTC
-,TRBV4-1,TRBJ1-2,once,CASSQVIFQVRGGGYTF,TGCGCCAGCAGCCAAGTAATTTTCCAGGTTCGGGGTGGTGGCTACACCTTC
TRBD2,TRBV7-9,TRBJ2-1,-,CSSSQSRGLAVNEQFF,TGTTCCAGCAGCCAAAGTAGGGGACTAGCGGTCAATGAGCAGTTCTTC
TRBD1,TRBV19,TRBJ1-5,-,CASRRTGEGNQPQHF,TGTGCCAGTAGAAGGACAGGGGAGGGCAATCAGCCCCAGCATTTT
-,TRBV28,TRBJ1-1,-,CASRGRYRPGTEAFF,TGTGCCAGCAGGGGGAGATACAGACCGGGCACTGAAGCTTTCTTT
TRBD2,TRBV28,TRBJ2-7,-,CASSLIAGGPSYEQYF,TGTGCCAGCAGTTTAATTGCGGGAGGGCCGTCCTACGAGCAGTACTTC
TRBD2,TRBV7-3,TRBJ2-3,-,CASSLVVVSGRPYTDTQYF,TGTGCCAGCAGCTTAGTGGTAGTTAGCGGGAGACCTTACACAGATACGCAGTATTTT
TRBD1,TRBV7-9,TRBJ1-4,-,CASSRIRGLSTNEKLFF,TGTGCCAGCAGCCGCATCAGGGGGCTTTCGACTAATGAAAAACTGTTTTTT
-,TRBV28,TRBJ2-7,-,CASSLWGYRVEEQYF,TGTGCCAGCAGTTTATGGGGTTACCGGGTAGAAGAGCAGTACTTC
-,TRBV4-1,TRBJ1-1,-,CASSQTPGQTNTEAFF,TGCGCCAGCAGCCAAACACCTGGACAGACGAACACTGAAGCTTTCTTT
TRBD1,TRBV5-1,TRBJ1-3,-,CASSRQGRIGDTIYF,TGCGCCAGCAGTAGACAGGGAAGGATCGGGGACACCATATATTTT
TRBD1,TRBV6-5,TRBJ2-1,once,CASRTGNEQFF,TGTGCCAGCAGGACAGGGAATGAGCAGTTCTTC
TRBD2,TRBV11-3,TRBJ2-1,-,CASSRPGGSGVEQFF,TGTGCCAGCAGCCGTCCGGGGGGGTCGGGTGTTGAGCAGTTCTTC
-,TRBV29-1,TRBJ1-1,-,CSGAPGWGMNTEAFF,TGCAGCGGGGCCCCGGGCTGGGGCATGAACACTGAAGCTTTCTTT
-,TRBV4-3,TRBJ1-2,-,CASSQDGAGESYYGYTF,TGCGCCAGCAGCCAAGATGGGGCGGGGGAGTCTTACTATGGCTACACCTTC
TRBD2,TRBV6-6,TRBJ2-7,-,CASTVAGLNEQYF,TGTGCCAGCACAGTAGCGGGATTGAACGAGCAGTACTTC
-,TRBV2,TRBJ2-7,-,CASSEAFRGYEQYF,TGTGCCAGCAGTGAAGCCTTCCGGGGCTACGAGCAGTACTTC
TRBD2,TRBV25-1,TRBJ2-7,-,CASSGAGAIHEQYF,TGTGCCAGCAGTGGCGCGGGAGCTATCCACGAGCAGTACTTC
-,TRBV11-3,TRBJ2-1,-,CASSSIRVGSYNEQFF,TGTGCCAGCAGCTCAATCAGGGTTGGGTCCTACAATGAGCAGTTCTTC
TRBD2,TRBV10-3,TRBJ2-3,-,CAISESTSGRPDTQYF,TGTGCCATCAGTGAGTCAACTAGCGGGAGGCCAGATACGCAGTATTTT
-,TRBV5-8,TRBJ2-1,few,CASSLTSPADNEQFF,TGTGCCAGCAGCTTGACGTCGCCGGCGGACAATGAGCAGTTCTTC
TRBD1,TRBV7-9,TRBJ1-1,-,CSSSRDRAITTEAFF,TGTTCCAGCAGCCGGGACAGGGCTATTACCACTGAAGCTTTCTTT
-,TRBV5-5,TRBJ1-1,-,CASSLVAGNTEAFF,TGTGCCAGCAGCTTGGTGGCAGGGAACACTGAAGCTTTCTTT
TRBD2,TRBV7-2,TRBJ2-2,-,CASSLQLAGVGGELFF,TGTGCCAGCAGCTTACAACTAGCGGGGGTCGGCGGGGAGCTGTTTTTT
-,TRBV7-9,TRBJ2-7,-,CSSSSNIGDFGGEQYF,TGTTCCAGCAGCTCCAATATAGGGGATTTCGGGGGCGAGCAGTACTTC
TRBD2,TRBV19,TRBJ2-3,-,CASKKAGEEDTQYF,TGTGCCAGTAAGAAGGCGGGGGAGGAGGATACGCAGTATTTT
-,TRBV6-5,TRBJ2-7,-,CAILRGPYEQYF,TGTGCCATACTCAGGGGTCCCTACGAGCAGTACTTC
-,TRBV4-3,TRBJ1-6,-,CASSQFNSYNSPLHF,TGCGCCAGCAGCCAATTCAACTCCTATAATTCACCCCTCCACTTT
-,TRBV28,TRBJ1-4,-,CASRGGWTEKLFF,TGTGCCAGCAGGGGAGGGTGGACTGAAAAACTGTTTTTT
TRBD1,TRBV10-1,TRBJ1-1,once,CASRLGQGNTEAFF,TGCGCCAGCAGACTGGGACAGGGGAACACTGAAGCTTTCTTT
-,TRBV19,TRBJ1-1,-,CASSIDVQGITNTEAFF,TGTGCCAGTAGTATAGATGTCCAGGGGATAACGAACACTGAAGCTTTCTTT
TRBD1,TRBV28,TRBJ1-2,-,CASSPHWDSLYGYTF,TGTGCCAGCAGTCCTCATTGGGACAGTTTATATGGCTACACCTTC
TRBD1,TRBV27,TRBJ1-5,few,CASRSNRGLSNQPQHF,TGTGCCAGCAGGTCTAACAGGGGCTTAAGCAATCAGCCCCAGCATTTT
TRBD1,TRBV7-9,TRBJ2-7,-,CASSPPPRQGLYEQYF,TGTGCCAGCAGCCCCCCCCCTCGACAGGGTCTCTACGAGCAGTACTTC
-,TRBV11-2,TRBJ2-7,-,CASSLRGYEQYF,TGTGCCAGCAGCTTACGGGGCTACGAGCAGTACTTC